This is a list of T cell receptor beta chains from one sample in a study of vaccination effects on CD4 cells after COVID-19. Profiling relied on immunoSEQ multiplex PCR, and the TCRdb table lists in-frame clones only, not all of them. This table has 37,000 or so clones, 60% to 75% appearing once. Antigens for these TCRs are unknown. The specimen comprised CD4+ T cells from PBMCs cultured without peptide, sampled before COVID-19 vaccination. The receptors were sampled from a human donor who received a COVID-19 vaccine. The CDR3 runs from the conserved cysteine through the conserved F or W. D genes are given only for firm matches. Part of the rows lack a size; the others show once, few, many or a class for expanded clones.

NA TRBJ2-2 TRBD2 TRBV5-1 TGCGCCAGCAGCTTGGAGCTAGCGGCAAACACCGGGGAGCTGTTTTTT CASSLELAANTGELFF
NA TRBJ2-3 NA TRBV15 TGTGCCACCAGCAGAGATCGGAAAGCAGATACGCAGTATTTT CATSRDRKADTQYF
NA TRBJ1-1 NA TRBV18 TGTGCCAGCTCACCAGAGAGGGGTACTGAAGCTTTCTTT CASSPERGTEAFF
NA TRBJ1-1 NA TRBV6-5 TGTGCCAGCAGGGGGGACCGAAACACTGAAGCTTTCTTT CASRGDRNTEAFF
NA TRBJ2-5 TRBD1 TRBV27 TGTGCCAGCAGGGGGACAGACAAAGAGACCCAGTACTTC CASRGTDKETQYF
NA TRBJ2-7 TRBD1 TRBV9 TGTGCCAGCAGCGTCGGGACAGGCGCGGCTCACGAGCAGTACTTC CASSVGTGAAHEQYF
NA TRBJ2-1 TRBD2 TRBV2 TGTGCCAGCAGTCTGGGACTAGCGGGGGAGCAGTTCTTC CASSLGLAGEQFF
NA TRBJ2-3 NA TRBV7-8 TGTGCCAGCAGCCCTCCGGGGCCGACTAGCACAGATACGCAGTATTTT CASSPPGPTSTDTQYF
NA TRBJ2-4 TRBD1 TRBV3-1/TRBV3-2 TGTGCCAGCAGCCATTTCAGGACAGGGATGGACATTCAGTACTTC CASSHFRTGMDIQYF
NA TRBJ1-2 NA TRBV11-2 TGTGCCAGCAGCCCACCTATGGGGCCCATCCGAGATGGCTACACCTTC CASSPPMGPIRDGYTF
NA TRBJ2-3 NA TRBV4-1 TGCGCCAGCAGCTTCCCCAGGGAGACGGGCGCCACAGATACGCAGTATTTT CASSFPRETGATDTQYF
NA TRBJ1-1 NA TRBV7-2 TGTGCCAGCAGCTTAGGATCGGGCCTGGGGTCAACTGAAGCTTTCTTT CASSLGSGLGSTEAFF
NA TRBJ2-6 TRBD1 TRBV28 TGTGCCAGCAGTCACTCCAGGGGGTATGGGGCCAACGTCCTGACTTTC CASSHSRGYGANVLTF
few TRBJ1-4 NA TRBV5-6 TGTGCCAGCAGCCTCAGGAATAATGAAAAACTGTTTTTT CASSLRNNEKLFF